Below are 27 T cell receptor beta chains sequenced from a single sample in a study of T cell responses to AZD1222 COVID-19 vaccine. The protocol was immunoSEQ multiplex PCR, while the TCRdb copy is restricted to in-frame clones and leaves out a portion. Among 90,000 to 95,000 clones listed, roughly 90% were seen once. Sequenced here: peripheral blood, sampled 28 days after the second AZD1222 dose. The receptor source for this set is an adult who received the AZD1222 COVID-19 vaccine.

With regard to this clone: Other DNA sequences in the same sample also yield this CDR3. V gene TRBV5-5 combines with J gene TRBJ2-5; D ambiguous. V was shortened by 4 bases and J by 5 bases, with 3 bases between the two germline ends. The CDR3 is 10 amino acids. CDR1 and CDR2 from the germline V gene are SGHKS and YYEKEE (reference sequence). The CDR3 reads CASSGETQYF. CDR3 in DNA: TGTGCCAGCAGCGGGGAGACCCAGTACTTC.

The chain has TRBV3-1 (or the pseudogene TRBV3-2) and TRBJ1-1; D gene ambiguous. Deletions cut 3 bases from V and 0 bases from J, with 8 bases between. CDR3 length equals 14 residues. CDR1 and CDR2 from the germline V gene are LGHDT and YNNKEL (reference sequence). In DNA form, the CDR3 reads TGTGCCAGCAGCCACTCAGGCGTGAACACTGAAGCTTTCTTT. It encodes CASSHSGVNTEAFF.

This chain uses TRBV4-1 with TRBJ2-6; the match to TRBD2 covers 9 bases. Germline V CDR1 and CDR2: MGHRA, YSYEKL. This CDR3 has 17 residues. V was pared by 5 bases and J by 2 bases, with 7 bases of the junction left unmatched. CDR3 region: CASSLLAGEAGANVLTF. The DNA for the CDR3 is TGCGCCAGCAGCTTATTAGCGGGGGAGGCTGGGGCCAACGTCCTGACTTTC.

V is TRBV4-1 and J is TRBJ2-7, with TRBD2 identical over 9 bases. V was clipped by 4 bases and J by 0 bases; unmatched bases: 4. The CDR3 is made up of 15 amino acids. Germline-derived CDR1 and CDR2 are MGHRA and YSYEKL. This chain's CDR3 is CASSLLSGSSYEQYF. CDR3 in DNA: TGCGCCAGCAGCCTGCTTAGCGGGAGCTCCTACGAGCAGTACTTC.

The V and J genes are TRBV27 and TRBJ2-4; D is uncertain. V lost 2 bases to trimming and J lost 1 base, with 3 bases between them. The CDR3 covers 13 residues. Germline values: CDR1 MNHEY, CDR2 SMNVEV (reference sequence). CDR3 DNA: TGTGCCAGCAGTTTAACTGCCAAAAACATTCAGTACTTC. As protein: CASSLTAKNIQYF.

In DNA form, the CDR3 reads TGCAGCGTGGATCCGGGACCTCAAGAGACCCAGTACTTC. Residues: CSVDPGPQETQYF. The genes are TRBV29-1 and TRBJ2-5; possibly TRBD1 or TRBD2 for D (5 bases each). Deletions cut 6 bases from V and 2 bases from J, with 13 bases between. CDR1 SQVTM and CDR2 ANQGSEA come from the germline V gene. This CDR3 is built from 13 residues.

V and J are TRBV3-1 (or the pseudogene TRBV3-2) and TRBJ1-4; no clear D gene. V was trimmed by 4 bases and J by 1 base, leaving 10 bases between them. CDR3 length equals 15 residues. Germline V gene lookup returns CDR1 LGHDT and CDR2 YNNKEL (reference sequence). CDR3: CASSPRTVTNEKLFF. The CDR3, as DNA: TGTGCCAGCAGCCCTAGGACGGTAACTAATGAAAAACTGTTTTTT.

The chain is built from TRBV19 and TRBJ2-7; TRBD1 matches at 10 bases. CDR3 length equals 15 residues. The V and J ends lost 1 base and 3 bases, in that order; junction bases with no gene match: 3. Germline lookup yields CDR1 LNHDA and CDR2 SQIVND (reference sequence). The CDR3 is CASSIATGGFYEQYF. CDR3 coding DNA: TGTGCCAGTAGTATAGCGACAGGGGGCTTCTACGAGCAGTACTTC.

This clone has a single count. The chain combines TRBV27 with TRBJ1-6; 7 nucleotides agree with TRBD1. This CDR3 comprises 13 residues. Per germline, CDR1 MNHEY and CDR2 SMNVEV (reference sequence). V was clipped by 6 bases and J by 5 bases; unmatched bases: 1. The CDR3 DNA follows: TGTGCCAGCAGGACAGGGAATAATTCACCCCTCCACTTT. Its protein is CASRTGNNSPLHF.

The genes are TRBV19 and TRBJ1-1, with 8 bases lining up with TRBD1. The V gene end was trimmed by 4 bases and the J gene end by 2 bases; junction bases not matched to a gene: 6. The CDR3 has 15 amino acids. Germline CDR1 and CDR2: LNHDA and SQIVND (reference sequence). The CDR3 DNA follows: TGTGCCAGTAGTACTATCGGACAGGGTAACACTGAAGCTTTCTTT. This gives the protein CASSTIGQGNTEAFF.

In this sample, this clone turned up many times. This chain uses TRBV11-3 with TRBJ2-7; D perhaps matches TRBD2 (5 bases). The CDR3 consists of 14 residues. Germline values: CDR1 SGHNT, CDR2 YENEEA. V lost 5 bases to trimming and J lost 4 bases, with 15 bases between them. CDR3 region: CASSPEDFEYEQYF. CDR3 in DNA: TGTGCCAGCAGCCCGGAGGATTTCGAATACGAGCAGTACTTC.

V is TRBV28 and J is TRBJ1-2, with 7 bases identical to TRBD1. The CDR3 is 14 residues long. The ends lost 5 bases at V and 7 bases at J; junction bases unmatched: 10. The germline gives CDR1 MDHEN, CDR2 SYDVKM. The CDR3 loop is CASSHPRGGVGYTF. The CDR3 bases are TGTGCCAGCAGTCACCCGCGAGGGGGCGTTGGCTACACCTTC.

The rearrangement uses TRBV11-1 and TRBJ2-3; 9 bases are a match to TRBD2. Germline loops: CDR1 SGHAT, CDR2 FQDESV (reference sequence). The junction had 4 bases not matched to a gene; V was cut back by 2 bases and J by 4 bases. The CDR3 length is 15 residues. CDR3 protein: CASSLRGGAADTQYF. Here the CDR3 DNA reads TGTGCCAGCAGCTTACGCGGGGGGGCAGCAGATACGCAGTATTTT.

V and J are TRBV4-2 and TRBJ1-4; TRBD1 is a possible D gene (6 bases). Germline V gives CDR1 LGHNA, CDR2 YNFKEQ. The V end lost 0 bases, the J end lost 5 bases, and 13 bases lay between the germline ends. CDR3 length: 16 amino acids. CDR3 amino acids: CASSQDQGPGNEKLFF. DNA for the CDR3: TGTGCCAGCAGCCAAGATCAGGGGCCGGGAAATGAAAAACTGTTTTTT.

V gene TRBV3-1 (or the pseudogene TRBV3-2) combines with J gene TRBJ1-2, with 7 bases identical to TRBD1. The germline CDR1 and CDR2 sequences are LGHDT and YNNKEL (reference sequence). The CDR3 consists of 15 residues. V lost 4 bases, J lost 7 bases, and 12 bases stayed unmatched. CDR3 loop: CASSPTGEGAGGYTF. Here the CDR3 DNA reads TGTGCCAGCAGCCCCACCGGGGAGGGGGCTGGTGGCTACACCTTC.

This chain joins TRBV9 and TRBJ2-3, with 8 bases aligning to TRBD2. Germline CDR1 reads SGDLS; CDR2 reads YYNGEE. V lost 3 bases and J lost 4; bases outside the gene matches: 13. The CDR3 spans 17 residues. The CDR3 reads CASSETSGTRGSDTQYF. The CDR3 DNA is TGTGCCAGCAGCGAAACCTCCGGGACTAGAGGTTCAGATACGCAGTATTTT.

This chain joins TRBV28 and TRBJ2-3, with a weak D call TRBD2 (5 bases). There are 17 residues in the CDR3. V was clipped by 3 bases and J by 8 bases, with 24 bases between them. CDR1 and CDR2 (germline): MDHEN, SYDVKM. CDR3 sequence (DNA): TGTGCCAGCAGTTTGGTACTAACGGGGATCAACTCGGGTACGCAGTATTTT. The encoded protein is CASSLVLTGINSGTQYF.

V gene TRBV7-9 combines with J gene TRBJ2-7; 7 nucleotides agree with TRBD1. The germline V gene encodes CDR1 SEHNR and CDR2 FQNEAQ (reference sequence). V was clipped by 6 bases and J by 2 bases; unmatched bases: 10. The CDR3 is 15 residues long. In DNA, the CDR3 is TGTGCCAGCAGTGGAGACAGGGCCCTGACCTACGAGCAGTACTTC. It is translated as CASSGDRALTYEQYF.

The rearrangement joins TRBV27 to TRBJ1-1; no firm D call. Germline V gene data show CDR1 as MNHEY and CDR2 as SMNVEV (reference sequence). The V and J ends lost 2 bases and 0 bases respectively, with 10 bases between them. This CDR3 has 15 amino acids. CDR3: CASSLGNSMNTEAFF. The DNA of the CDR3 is TGTGCCAGCAGTTTAGGTAACAGTATGAACACTGAAGCTTTCTTT.

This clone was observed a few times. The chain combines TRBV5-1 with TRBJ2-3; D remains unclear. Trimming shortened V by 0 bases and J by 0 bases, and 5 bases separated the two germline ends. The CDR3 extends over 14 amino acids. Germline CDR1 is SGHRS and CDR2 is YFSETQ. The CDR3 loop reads CASSLAGSTDTQYF. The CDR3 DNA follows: TGCGCCAGCAGCTTGGCCGGCAGCACAGATACGCAGTATTTT.

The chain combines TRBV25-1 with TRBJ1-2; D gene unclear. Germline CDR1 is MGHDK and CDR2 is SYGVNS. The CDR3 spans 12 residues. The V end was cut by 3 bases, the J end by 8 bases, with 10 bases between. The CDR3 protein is CASSDLLEGYTF. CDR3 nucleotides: TGTGCCAGCAGTGACCTCTTGGAAGGCTACACCTTC.

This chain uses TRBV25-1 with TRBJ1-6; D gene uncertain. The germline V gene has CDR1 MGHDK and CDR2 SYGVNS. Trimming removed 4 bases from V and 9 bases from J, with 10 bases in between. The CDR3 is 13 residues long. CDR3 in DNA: TGTGCCAGCAGTGTTTCCATGGGTTCACCCCTCCACTTT. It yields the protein CASSVSMGSPLHF.

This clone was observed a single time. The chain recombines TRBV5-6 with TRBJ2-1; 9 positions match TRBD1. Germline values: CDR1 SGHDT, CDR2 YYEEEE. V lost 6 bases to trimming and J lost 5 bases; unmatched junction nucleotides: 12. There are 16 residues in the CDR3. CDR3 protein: CASIWGAGQGNNEQFF. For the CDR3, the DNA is TGTGCCAGCATTTGGGGGGCGGGACAGGGAAACAATGAGCAGTTCTTC.

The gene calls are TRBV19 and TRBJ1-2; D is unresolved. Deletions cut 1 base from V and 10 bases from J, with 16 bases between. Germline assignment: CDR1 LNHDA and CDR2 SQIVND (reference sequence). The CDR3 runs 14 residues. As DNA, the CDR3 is TGTGCCAGTAGTATAGTCGTTCCCCGCTCGGTCTACACCTTC. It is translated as CASSIVVPRSVYTF.

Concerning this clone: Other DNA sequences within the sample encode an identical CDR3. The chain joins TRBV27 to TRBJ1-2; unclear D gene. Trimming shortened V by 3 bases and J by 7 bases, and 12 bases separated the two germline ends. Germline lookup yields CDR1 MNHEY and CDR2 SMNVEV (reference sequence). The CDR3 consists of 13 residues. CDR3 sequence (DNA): TGTGCCAGCAGTTTCGCCGGAGCGAGTGGCTACACCTTC. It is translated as CASSFAGASGYTF.

The CDR3 sequence: CASSLLAGGTDTQYF. CDR3 nucleotide sequence: TGTGCCAGCAGTTTACTAGCGGGGGGCACAGATACGCAGTATTTT. This chain connects TRBV6-4 to TRBJ2-3; 11 bases map to TRBD2. The V gene's germline CDR1 is MRHNA and CDR2 SNTAGT. The length of the CDR3 is 15 residues. Trimming at V came to 5 bases and at J to 1 base, leaving 2 bases not matched to a gene.

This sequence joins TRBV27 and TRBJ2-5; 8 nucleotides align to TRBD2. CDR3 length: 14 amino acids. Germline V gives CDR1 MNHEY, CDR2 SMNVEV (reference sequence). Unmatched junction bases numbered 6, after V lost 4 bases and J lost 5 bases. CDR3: CASSSGLVRETQYF. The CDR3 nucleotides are TGTGCCAGCAGTTCGGGACTAGTTAGGGAGACCCAGTACTTC.